The rows below give T cell receptor beta chains drawn from one sample of a study of blood T cells in healthy people across ages. MiXCR, applied by TCRdb to the 5' RACE reads, yields one record per CDR3 protein. The sample holds hundreds of thousands of distinct CDR3 sequences; 55% to 75% are singletons and the top ten take about 20%. The specimen sequenced was blood. The receptors originated from a man under 40 in good health. Each CDR3 is given with its conserved first and last residue. Each record gives: V gene, D gene, J gene, clone size, CDR3 protein, CDR3 DNA. The D gene is left open where the match is weak. Size tells how often a clone was seen (once, few, many) or the class of an expanded clone, and some rows leave it out.

>TRBV20-1|TRBD1|TRBJ1-5|.
CSAEDRVKDQPQHF
TGCAGTGCTGAGGACAGGGTGAAAGATCAGCCCCAGCATTTT
>TRBV24-1|.|TRBJ2-5|.
CATSPKTEETQYF
TGTGCCACCAGCCCTAAGACCGAAGAGACCCAGTACTTC
>TRBV6-5|.|TRBJ2-7|.
CASSYSGVRIYEQYF
TGTGCCAGCAGTTACTCTGGGGTACGAATCTACGAGCAGTACTTC
>TRBV29-1|TRBD2|TRBJ2-7|few
CSVEAGGSYEQYF
TGCAGCGTTGAAGCGGGGGGCTCCTACGAGCAGTACTTC
>TRBV6-2/TRBV6-3|.|TRBJ2-1|.
CASSYSRSWPGTYNEQFF
TGTGCCAGCAGTTACTCGAGGTCGTGGCCAGGGACCTACAATGAGCAGTTCTTC
>TRBV13|.|TRBJ2-7|.
CASSHRARSYEQYF
TGTGCCAGCAGCCACCGCGCCAGGAGCTACGAGCAGTACTTC
>TRBV5-1|.|TRBJ2-7|.
CASTRTDNYEQYF
TGCGCCAGTACCCGGACTGACAACTACGAGCAGTACTTC
>TRBV10-3|TRBD1|TRBJ1-1|.
CAIRTDREGTEAFF
TGTGCCATCAGGACCGACAGGGAGGGCACTGAAGCTTTCTTT
>TRBV29-1|.|TRBJ2-5|few
CSVVGRRGQETQYF
TGCAGCGTTGTAGGGCGGCGCGGCCAAGAGACCCAGTACTTC
>TRBV20-1|.|TRBJ2-4|many
CSAFGDWNIQYF
TGCAGTGCCTTTGGAGACTGGAACATTCAGTACTTC
>TRBV7-2|.|TRBJ1-2|.
CASSTGLANYGYTF
TGTGCCAGCAGCACGGGGCTCGCTAACTATGGCTACACCTTC
>TRBV6-5|.|TRBJ1-6|.
CASGRGRPNSPLHF
TGTGCCAGCGGGCGGGGTCGCCCGAATTCACCCCTCCACTTT
>TRBV20-1|TRBD2|TRBJ2-5|few
CSARDHHSGGAPGVETQYF
TGCAGTGCTAGAGACCACCATAGCGGGGGGGCCCCTGGGGTCGAGACCCAGTACTTC
>TRBV28|TRBD1|TRBJ1-2|.
CASRYGTGAIGYGYTF
TGTGCCAGCAGATACGGGACAGGGGCAATTGGCTATGGCTACACCTTC
>TRBV7-2|.|TRBJ2-6|.
CASSRLGASGANVLTF
TGTGCCAGCAGTCGATTAGGGGCGTCTGGGGCCAACGTCCTGACTTTC
>TRBV20-1|.|TRBJ1-2|.
CSAPGTQDNYGYTF
TGCAGTGCTCCTGGGACACAGGATAACTATGGCTACACCTTC
>TRBV6-2/TRBV6-3|TRBD2|TRBJ2-7|.
CASSYILAEAYEQYF
TGTGCCAGCAGTTACATACTAGCGGAAGCCTACGAGCAGTACTTC
>TRBV6-5|TRBD1|TRBJ2-5|.
CASSLQGQIAIETQYF
TGTGCCAGCAGTTTACAGGGACAGATAGCCATAGAGACCCAGTACTTC
>TRBV5-1|TRBD2|TRBJ2-1|few
CASSLVGTSGNNEQFF
TGCGCCAGCAGCTTGGTCGGGACTAGCGGGAACAATGAGCAGTTCTTC
>TRBV5-1|.|TRBJ2-1|.
CASQGYNEQFF
TGCGCCAGCCAGGGGTACAATGAGCAGTTCTTC
>TRBV20-1|.|TRBJ2-1|few
CSAGTPGAPEQFF
TGCAGTGCGGGGACTCCAGGGGCCCCTGAGCAGTTCTTC
>TRBV4-3|.|TRBJ1-5|once
CASSQSVGQPQHF
TGCGCCAGCAGCCAATCGGTGGGACAGCCCCAGCATTTT
>TRBV20-1|.|TRBJ2-7|.
CSASIGGNQYF
TGCAGTGCCTCGATCGGTGGCAATCAGTACTTC
>TRBV6-6|TRBD1|TRBJ1-2|few
CASSYRPTGNYGYTF
TGTGCCAGCAGTTACCGACCGACAGGGAACTATGGCTACACCTTC
>TRBV20-1|.|TRBJ2-3|once
CSAINPRTDTQYF
TGCAGTGCTATTAACCCCCGCACAGATACGCAGTATTTT
>TRBV28|.|TRBJ2-7|.
CATYDYTYEQYF
TGTGCCACCTACGACTACACCTACGAGCAGTACTTC
>TRBV10-3|.|TRBJ2-5|few
CAIRGPEETQYF
TGTGCCATCCGGGGCCCCGAAGAGACCCAGTACTTC
>TRBV5-8|.|TRBJ2-1|.
CAGSLGLLPAYNEQFF
TGTGCCGGCAGCTTGGGCCTCCTTCCCGCCTACAATGAGCAGTTCTTC
>TRBV6-5|TRBD2|TRBJ2-5|.
CASRGGPTETQYF
TGTGCCAGCCGGGGGGGGCCTACCGAGACCCAGTACTTC
>TRBV20-1|.|TRBJ2-6|few
CSALTRDKHPSGANVLTF
TGCAGTGCGTTAACTCGGGACAAACACCCCTCTGGGGCCAACGTCCTGACTTTC
>TRBV28|.|TRBJ1-2|.
CASSFGSLNYGYTF
TGTGCCAGCAGTTTTGGGAGCCTTAACTATGGCTACACCTTC
>TRBV20-1|TRBD2|TRBJ2-3|.
CSATHHLSGGAGDTQYF
TGCAGTGCTACCCACCACCTTAGCGGGGGGGCGGGTGATACGCAGTATTTT
>TRBV7-2|TRBD2|TRBJ2-7|.
CASSLSPQRGYEQYF
TGTGCCAGCAGCTTAAGTCCCCAGCGGGGCTACGAGCAGTACTTC
>TRBV20-1|TRBD2|TRBJ2-7|few
CSITTSGAYEQYF
TGCAGTATTACGACTAGCGGGGCCTACGAGCAGTACTTC
>TRBV25-1|.|TRBJ2-1|many
CASSVLGKQFF
TGTGCCAGCAGTGTACTAGGAAAGCAGTTCTTC
>TRBV7-2|.|TRBJ1-4|.
CASSLEGQPREKLFF
TGTGCCAGCAGCTTAGAGGGCCAACCCAGGGAAAAACTGTTTTTT
>TRBV19|TRBD1|TRBJ2-2|few
CASSIRGQTSSLSTGELFF
TGTGCCAGTAGTATTAGGGGACAGACCTCCTCCCTGAGCACCGGGGAGCTGTTTTTT
>TRBV28|.|TRBJ1-5|few
CASSFQGLSNQPQHF
TGTGCCAGCAGTTTCCAGGGATTGAGCAATCAGCCCCAGCATTTT
>TRBV20-1|.|TRBJ2-1|.
CSASLPRKEQFF
TGCAGTGCTAGTCTTCCTAGAAAAGAGCAGTTCTTC
>TRBV20-1|.|TRBJ2-7|.
CSASDHRDPTYEQYF
TGCAGTGCTAGTGACCACCGGGACCCTACTTACGAGCAGTACTTC
>TRBV3-1|.|TRBJ2-3|few
CASSLQNTQYF
TGTGCCAGCAGCCTACAGAATACGCAGTATTTT
>TRBV5-5|TRBD1|TRBJ2-3|once
CASSLRSVGTDTQCF
TGTGCCAGCAGCTTAAGGAGCGTGGGGACAGATACGCAGTGTTTT
>TRBV7-9|.|TRBJ1-5|.
CASSLVEGPQHF
TGTGCCAGCAGCTTAGTGGAGGGTCCCCAGCATTTT
>TRBV12-3/TRBV12-4|.|TRBJ2-2|.
CASSFSHAGSGELFF
TGTGCCAGCAGTTTCTCACACGCAGGGTCCGGGGAGCTGTTTTTT
>TRBV6-6|TRBD2|TRBJ2-3|.
CASRPSGGTDTQYF
TGTGCCAGCAGGCCTAGCGGGGGCACAGATACGCAGTATTTT
>TRBV20-1|TRBD2|TRBJ2-3|.
CSAKLPTAGGLSDTQYF
TGCAGTGCTAAGCTCCCCACAGCGGGGGGGTTGTCAGATACGCAGTATTTT
>TRBV20-1|.|TRBJ2-7|few
CSARVSGVSYEQYF
TGCAGTGCTAGAGTCTCAGGGGTCTCCTACGAGCAGTACTTC
>TRBV20-1|.|TRBJ1-5|few
CSAVGQANQPQHF
TGCAGTGCAGTCGGCCAGGCTAATCAGCCCCAGCATTTT
>TRBV5-1|.|TRBJ1-1|.
CASSVGAQGGITEAFF
TGCGCCAGCAGCGTCGGGGCCCAGGGAGGGATCACTGAAGCTTTCTTT
>TRBV29-1|TRBD1|TRBJ2-7|.
CSVRQGTDSYEQYF
TGCAGCGTCCGACAGGGGACAGACTCCTACGAGCAGTACTTC
>TRBV7-6|.|TRBJ1-5|.
CASSLEVGQAAGQPQHF
TGTGCCAGCAGCTTAGAAGTGGGTCAGGCCGCAGGGCAGCCCCAGCATTTT
>TRBV21-1|.|TRBJ2-3|.
CASNRRPSSTDTQYF
TGTGCCAGCAACCGTAGGCCATCCAGCACAGATACGCAGTATTTT
>TRBV10-3|.|TRBJ2-5|few
CATRVGAEGTQYF
TGTGCCACCAGAGTCGGGGCTGAAGGGACCCAGTACTTC
>TRBV20-1|.|TRBJ2-7|few
CSARLSYEQYF
TGCAGTGCTAGATTGTCCTACGAGCAGTACTTC
>TRBV6-6|.|TRBJ2-1|.
CASSYTVAEQFF
TGTGCCAGCAGTTACACCGTGGCTGAGCAGTTCTTC
>TRBV28|.|TRBJ2-1|.
CASSLLYGRSFYNEQFF
TGTGCCAGCAGTTTGTTGTATGGACGGAGCTTCTACAATGAGCAGTTCTTC
>TRBV20-1|TRBD2|TRBJ2-1|few
CSAATSGGYNEQFF
TGCAGTGCTGCTACTAGCGGGGGGTACAATGAGCAGTTCTTC
>TRBV20-1|.|TRBJ2-3|few
CSVRGPAADTQYF
TGCAGTGTTAGAGGGCCAGCCGCCGATACGCAGTATTTT
>TRBV6-2/TRBV6-3|.|TRBJ2-5|.
CASSYSVRRIRETQYF
TGTGCCAGCAGTTACTCAGTAAGAAGGATTCGGGAGACCCAGTACTTC
>TRBV29-1|TRBD1|TRBJ2-1|.
CSVLRDRGPNEQFF
TGCAGCGTTCTACGGGACAGGGGGCCCAATGAGCAGTTCTTC